A selection of T cell receptor beta chains follows, all from one sample in a study of cytomegalovirus exposure and HLA in healthy donors. Sequenced by immunoSEQ multiplex PCR; TCRdb stores in-frame clones only, minus some. This table lists approximately 130,000 clones. Specimen: PBMCs. The receptors shown here come from a woman aged 55 to 70 in good health and CMV-seronegative. The CDR3 runs from the conserved cysteine through the conserved F or W. The D gene is left open where the match is weak.

j_call d_call v_call cdr3_nt cdr3_aa
TRBJ2-7 TRBD2 TRBV5-6 TGTGCCAGCACCAAAGCGGGGCCCCCTTTCTACGAGCAGTACTTC CASTKAGPPFYEQYF
TRBJ1-2 TRBD1 TRBV10-1 TGCGCCAGCAGTGAGAGGACAGGGGAGGGAAGTGGCTACACCTTC CASSERTGEGSGYTF
TRBJ2-4 TRBD2 TRBV4-2 TGTGCCAGCAGCCAAGAGGCGCGGGAGGGCCAGTACTTC CASSQEAREGQYF
TRBJ2-5 TRBD2 TRBV2 TGTGCCAGCATTAGCGGGTTGGAGACCCAGTACTTC CASISGLETQYF
TRBJ2-3 . TRBV27 TGTGCCAGCCGCAGACAGGGAGGAGCAGATACGCAGTATTTT CASRRQGGADTQYF
TRBJ2-7 . TRBV7-9 TGTGCCAGCAGCTTAGAATCAGGACGGAGGCAAGGTTCCGAGCAGTACTTC CASSLESGRRQGSEQYF
TRBJ1-1 TRBD1 TRBV5-4 TGTGCCAGCAGCTTTCATGGGACAGGGAGCACTGAAGCTTTCTTT CASSFHGTGSTEAFF
TRBJ1-6 . TRBV5-1 TGCGCCAGCAGCTTGGGGGGCCCGAGCTCCTATAATTCACCCCTCCACTTT CASSLGGPSSYNSPLHF
TRBJ2-6 . TRBV9 TGTGCCAGCAGCGTAGGACAGGGCGGGGTTGACCTGACTTTC CASSVGQGGVDLTF
TRBJ1-2 TRBD1 TRBV7-3 TGTGCCAGCGGGGGACAGCCCGGCTATGGCTACACCTTC CASGGQPGYGYTF
TRBJ2-5 . TRBV10-3 TGTGCCATCAGTGAGTTACAGCAAGAGACCCAGTACTTC CAISELQQETQYF
TRBJ1-1 . TRBV5-1 TGCGCCAGCAGCTTTCAAGGGGGTACTGAAGCTTTCTTT CASSFQGGTEAFF
TRBJ2-5 TRBD2 TRBV7-8 TGTGCCAGCAGAAATCCTAGCGGAAACCAAGAGACCCAGTACTTC CASRNPSGNQETQYF
TRBJ2-7 . TRBV7-6 TGTGCCAGCAGCGGCAGATCCTACGAGCAGTACTTC CASSGRSYEQYF
TRBJ2-7 TRBD1 TRBV28 TGTGCCAGCAGTCCCCGACAGGGGTTTTACGAGCAGTACTTC CASSPRQGFYEQYF
TRBJ2-2 . TRBV7-9 TGTGCCAGCAGCGAACGGGACACCGGGGAGCTGTTTTTT CASSERDTGELFF
TRBJ1-3 . TRBV11-2 TGTGCCAGCAGCCCGGCAGGTTCCCTGGGTGGAAACACCATATATTTT CASSPAGSLGGNTIYF
TRBJ2-7 TRBD1 TRBV28 TGTGCCAGCAGTTTACCCTATTTACAGGGGGACGAGCAGTACTTC CASSLPYLQGDEQYF
TRBJ1-2 TRBD1 TRBV18 TGTGCCAGCTCACCTGCAGGGGGAGTCTTCTATGGCTACACCTTC CASSPAGGVFYGYTF
TRBJ2-7 . TRBV5-6 TGTGCCAGCAGCTTGGCCCTCGGACAGAATAACTACGAGCAGTACTTC CASSLALGQNNYEQYF